Here is one T cell receptor beta chain with its context. Its antigen is undetermined. This specimen belongs to a study of PD-1 blockade in classical Hodgkin lymphoma. On the study more broadly: Nivolumab dosed at 3 mg/kg went to patients intravenously every 2 weeks. Points from the study as a whole: By C4D1, CD4+ diversity increased significantly, especially in complete responders. The diversity seen at baseline in complete responders resembled that of newly diagnosed patients. TCR diversity at baseline was reported to be reduced in newly diagnosed patients relative to healthy donors.

This CDR3 is 15 amino acids long. Germline V gene lookup returns CDR1 SGHRS and CDR2 YFSETQ. The junction had 5 bases not matched to a gene; V was cut back by 3 bases and J by 4 bases. After autologous stem cell transplantation all patients relapsed, and prior brentuximab vedotin exposure differed between cohorts. The assay was immunoSEQ multiplex PCR, and TCRdb's table has in-frame clones only and misses some. Altogether roughly 13,000 clones are present, about 90% being singletons, with the ten largest covering 8% to 11%. This receptor was identified in a human donor with classical Hodgkin lymphoma. The sequences come from peripheral blood mononuclear cells (PBMCs), collected at baseline. V is TRBV5-1 and J is TRBJ2-3, with 10 bases that match TRBD1. The CDR3 region is CASSSTGGPADTQYF. CDR3 sequence (DNA): TGCGCCAGCAGCTCGACAGGGGGCCCCGCAGATACGCAGTATTTT.